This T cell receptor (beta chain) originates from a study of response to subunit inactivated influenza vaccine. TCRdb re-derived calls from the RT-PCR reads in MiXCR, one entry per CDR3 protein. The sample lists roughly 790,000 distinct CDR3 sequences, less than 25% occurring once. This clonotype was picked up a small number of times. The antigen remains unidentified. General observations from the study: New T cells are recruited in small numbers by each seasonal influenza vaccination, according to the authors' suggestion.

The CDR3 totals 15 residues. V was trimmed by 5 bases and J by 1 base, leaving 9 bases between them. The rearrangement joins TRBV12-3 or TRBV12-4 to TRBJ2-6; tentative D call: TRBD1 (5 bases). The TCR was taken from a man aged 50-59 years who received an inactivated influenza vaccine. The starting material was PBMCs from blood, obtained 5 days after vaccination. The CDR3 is CASSRAGSGANVLTF. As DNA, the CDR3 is TGTGCCAGCAGTCGGGCAGGGTCTGGGGCCAACGTCCTGACTTTC.